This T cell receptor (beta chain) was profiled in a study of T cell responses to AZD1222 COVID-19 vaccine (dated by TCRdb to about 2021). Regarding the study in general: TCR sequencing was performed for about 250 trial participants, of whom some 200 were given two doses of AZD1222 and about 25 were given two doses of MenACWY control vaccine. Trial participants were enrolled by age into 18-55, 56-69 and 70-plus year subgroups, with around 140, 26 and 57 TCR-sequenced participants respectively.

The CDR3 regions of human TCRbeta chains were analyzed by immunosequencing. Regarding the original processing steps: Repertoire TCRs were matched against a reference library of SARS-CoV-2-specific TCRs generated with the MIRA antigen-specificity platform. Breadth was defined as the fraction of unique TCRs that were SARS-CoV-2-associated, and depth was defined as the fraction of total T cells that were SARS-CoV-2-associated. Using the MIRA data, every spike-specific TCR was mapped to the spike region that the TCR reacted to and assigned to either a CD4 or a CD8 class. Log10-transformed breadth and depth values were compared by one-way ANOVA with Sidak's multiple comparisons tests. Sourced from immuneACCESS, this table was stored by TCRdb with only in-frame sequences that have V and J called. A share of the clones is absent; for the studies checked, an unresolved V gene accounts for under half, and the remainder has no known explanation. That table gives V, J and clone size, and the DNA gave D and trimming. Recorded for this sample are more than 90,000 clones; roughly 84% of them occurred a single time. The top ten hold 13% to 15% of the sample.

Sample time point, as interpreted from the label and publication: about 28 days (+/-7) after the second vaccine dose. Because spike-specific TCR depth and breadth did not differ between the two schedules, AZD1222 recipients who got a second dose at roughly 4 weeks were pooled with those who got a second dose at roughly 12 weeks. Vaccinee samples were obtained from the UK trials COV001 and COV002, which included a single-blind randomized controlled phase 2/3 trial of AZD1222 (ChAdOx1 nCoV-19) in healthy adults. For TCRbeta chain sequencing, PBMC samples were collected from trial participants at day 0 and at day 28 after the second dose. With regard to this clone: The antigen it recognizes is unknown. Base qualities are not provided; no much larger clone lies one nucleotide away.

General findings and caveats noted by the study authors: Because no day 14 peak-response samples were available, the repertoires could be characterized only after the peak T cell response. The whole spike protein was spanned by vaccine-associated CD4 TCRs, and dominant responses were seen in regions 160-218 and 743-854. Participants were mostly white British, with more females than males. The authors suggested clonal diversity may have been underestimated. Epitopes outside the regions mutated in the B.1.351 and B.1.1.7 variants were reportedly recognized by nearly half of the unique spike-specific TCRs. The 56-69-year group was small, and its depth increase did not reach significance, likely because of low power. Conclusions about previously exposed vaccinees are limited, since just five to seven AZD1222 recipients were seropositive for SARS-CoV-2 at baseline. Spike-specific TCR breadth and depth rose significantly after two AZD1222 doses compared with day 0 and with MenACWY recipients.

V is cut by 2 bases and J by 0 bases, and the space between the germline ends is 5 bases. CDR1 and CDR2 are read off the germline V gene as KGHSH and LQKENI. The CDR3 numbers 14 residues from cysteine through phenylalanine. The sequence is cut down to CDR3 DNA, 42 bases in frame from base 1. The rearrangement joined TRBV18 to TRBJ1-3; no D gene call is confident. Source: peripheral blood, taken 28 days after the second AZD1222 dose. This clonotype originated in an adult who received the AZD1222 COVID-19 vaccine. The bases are TGTGCCAGCTCACCAGCCAACTCTGGAAACACCATATATTTT. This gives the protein CASSPANSGNTIYF.